A single sample gave rise to the 9 T cell receptor beta chains below, sequenced in a study of T cells after yellow fever vaccination. TCRdb reanalysed the 5' RACE reads using MiXCR and keeps one entry per CDR3 protein. The sample has around 100,000 distinct CDR3 sequences; roughly 5.2% are singletons. The sample in question was CD8+ T cells sorted from PBMCs, obtained 10 days after the yellow fever booster vaccination. Receptors originate from a man younger than 35 who received the YFV17D yellow fever vaccine.

V usage is TRBV11-2 and J usage is TRBJ2-2; tentatively, D is TRBD1 or TRBD2 (5 bases each). Germline V gene data show CDR1 as SGHAT and CDR2 as FQNNGV. The CDR3 has 13 amino acids. V dropped 1 base and J dropped 7 bases, with 7 bases sitting between them. The CDR3 here is CASSLGGVGELFF. For the CDR3, the DNA is TGTGCCAGCAGCTTAGGAGGGGTCGGGGAGCTGTTTTTT.

This clonotype showed up many times. The chain combines TRBV4-1 with TRBJ1-1; no definite D call. The CDR3 loop spans 15 amino acids. CDR1 and CDR2 from the germline V gene are MGHRA and YSYEKL. Trimming cost V 1 base and J 5 bases, with 14 bases left between them. Here the CDR3 DNA reads TGCGCCAGCAGCCAAGCACGATTGGAGCAGACTGAAGCTTTCTTT. Translation: CASSQARLEQTEAFF.

This clonotype was observed a few times. J is TRBJ2-7 and V is TRBV27, with D unresolved. V lost 7 bases and J lost 0, with 10 bases in between. This CDR3 region has 13 residues. CDR1 and CDR2 from the germline V gene are MNHEY and SMNVEV (reference sequence). This CDR3 is CASMTWSSYEQYF. In DNA, the CDR3 is TGTGCCAGCATGACCTGGAGCTCCTACGAGCAGTACTTC.

There are a few counts of this clonotype. The J gene is TRBJ1-5, the V gene TRBV4-1; D is possibly TRBD1 (5 bases). The ends were cut back, 3 bases at V and 6 bases at J, with 9 bases in the middle. Germline loops: CDR1 MGHRA, CDR2 YSYEKL. The CDR3 contains 13 residues. The CDR3 loop is CASSHAGTQPQHF. The CDR3 DNA follows: TGCGCCAGCAGCCATGCAGGGACTCAGCCCCAGCATTTT.

A few counts support this clonotype. At one boundary the junction diverges from the germline segment, which might be a read error. V usage is TRBV7-7 and J usage is TRBJ1-5; D unclear. Looked up from germline, CDR1 is SSHAT and CDR2 is FNYEAQ (reference sequence). This CDR3 is built from 13 residues. The CDR3 region is CASSRSAGQPQHF. DNA for the CDR3: TGTGCTAGCAGCCGATCGGCCGGCCAGCCCCAGCATTTT.

This clonotype has ten or more counts. The gene calls are TRBV7-2 and TRBJ2-1; D call uncertain. This CDR3 contains 14 residues. The germline V gene encodes CDR1 SGHTA and CDR2 FQGNSA. Trimming removed 1 base at V and 8 bases at J, with 12 bases between. CDR3 region: CASSLVAGWDEQFF. Here the CDR3 DNA reads TGTGCCAGCAGCTTAGTGGCAGGCTGGGATGAGCAGTTCTTC.

This rearrangement joins TRBV29-1 to TRBJ2-1; TRBD2 aligns across 8 bases. The CDR3 spans 14 residues. CDR1 and CDR2 (germline): SQVTM, ANQGSEA. V trimming: 7 bases; J trimming: 0 bases; junction bases outside the gene matches: 5. For the CDR3, the DNA is TGCAGCGCTGGCGGGGGGCTCTCCTACAATGAGCAGTTCTTC. The encoded protein is CSAGGGLSYNEQFF.

There are many counts of this clonotype. The chain has TRBV4-1 and TRBJ2-4, with D possibly matching TRBD1 (6 bases). Deletions cut 4 bases from V and 0 bases from J, with 16 bases between. Per germline, CDR1 MGHRA and CDR2 YSYEKL. CDR3 length: 17 residues. The CDR3 nucleotides are TGCGCCAGCAGCCCGCCCCCCGGCAGGGGAGCCAAAAACATTCAGTACTTC. As protein: CASSPPPGRGAKNIQYF.

This clonotype was counted a few times. The rearrangement joins TRBV7-8 to TRBJ2-7, with 13 bases that match TRBD2. V lost 3 bases, J lost 1 base, and 6 bases stayed unmatched. CDR3 length equals 17 residues. Germline values: CDR1 SGHVS, CDR2 FQNEAQ. The CDR3 DNA follows: TGTGCCAGCAGCTTGAAAGGACTAGCGGGGGCGTCCTACGAGCAGTACTTC. Translation gives CASSLKGLAGASYEQYF.